This T cell receptor (beta chain) was identified during a study of T cell responses to AZD1222 COVID-19 vaccine. Study findings and constraints: Mapped onto spike, vaccine-associated CD4 TCRs spanned it and were dominant at 160-218 and 743-854. Only five or six individuals given AZD1222 were seropositive at baseline. Donors skewed white British and female; clonal diversity was possibly underestimated. Rises in breadth and depth of Spike-specific TCRs came after two AZD1222 doses.

V was shortened by 4 bases and J by 4 bases, with 10 bases between the two germline ends. Germline values: CDR1 MRHNA, CDR2 SNTAGT. The CDR3 is made up of 14 amino acids. Sequencing was performed with immunoSEQ multiplex PCR; in TCRdb, only in-frame clones are kept and a portion is missing. The repertoire includes about 190,000 clones, approximately 91% of them detected once, and approximately 0.98% sits in the top ten. On this clone itself: Its matching antigen is unknown.

Sequenced material: peripheral blood, taken on day 0 of AZD1222 vaccination. The clonotype comes from an adult in good health. This chain links TRBV6-4 with TRBJ2-2; D might be TRBD2 (5 bases). CDR3: CASSAGFSTGELFF. CDR3 sequence (DNA): TGTGCCAGCAGTGCGGGATTTAGCACCGGGGAGCTGTTTTTT.